These 9 T cell receptor beta chains were all obtained from the same sample, sequenced in a study. MiXCR, applied by TCRdb to the RT-PCR reads, yields one record per CDR3 protein. The table records about 700,000 distinct CDR3 sequences, 13% to 15% of them present only once. The specimen was memory CD4+ T cells from blood. The receptors derive from a female donor in good health, serving as a healthy control.

This clonotype was counted a few times. CDR3 bases: TGCGCCAGCAGCTATGGAGGCGGCGGGGGCTGGGAGACCCAGTACTTC. Its translation: CASSYGGGGGWETQYF. V usage is TRBV5-1 and J usage is TRBJ2-5; tentatively, D is TRBD2 (7 bases). Germline CDR1 reads SGHRS; CDR2 reads YFSETQ. V was shortened by 3 bases and J by 5 bases, with 20 bases between the two germline ends. This CDR3 is 16 amino acids long.

The table lists this clonotype with many counts. In DNA form, the CDR3 reads TGTGCCATCGGACAGCCCTCCACAGATACGCAGTATTTT. Amino acid sequence: CAIGQPSTDTQYF. V gene TRBV10-3 combines with J gene TRBJ2-3, with D perhaps TRBD1 (6 bases). Per germline, CDR1 ENHRY and CDR2 SYGVKD. The CDR3 totals 13 residues. V gave up 8 bases and J gave up 2 bases, with 11 bases separating them.

This clonotype turned up a few times. This chain joins TRBV7-9 and TRBJ1-4; 8 bases map to TRBD1. V lost 6 bases and J lost 4; bases outside the gene matches: 7. This CDR3 comprises 15 residues. Per the germline V gene, CDR1 is SEHNR and CDR2 is FQNEAQ (reference sequence). CDR3 DNA: TGTGCCAGCAGTTCAGGGGGCCGAAGTAATGAAAAACTGTTTTTT. This gives the protein CASSSGGRSNEKLFF.

V is TRBV7-9 and J is TRBJ1-5, with D tentatively TRBD1 (6 bases). CDR1 and CDR2 from the germline V gene are SEHNR and FQNEAQ (reference sequence). This CDR3 has 14 residues. V was shortened by 5 bases and J by 7 bases, with 15 bases between the two germline ends. CDR3: CASSTDRFPQPQHF. In DNA form, the CDR3 reads TGTGCCAGCAGCACCGACAGGTTTCCCCAGCCCCAGCATTTT.

This clonotype was counted many times. The chain links TRBV20-1 to TRBJ2-5, with TRBD2 matching 7 bases. The V gene end was trimmed by 6 bases and the J gene end by 1 base; junction bases not matched to a gene: 17. The CDR3 totals 17 residues. The V gene's germline CDR1 is DFQATT and CDR2 SNEGSKA (reference sequence). The CDR3 protein is CSAPPHRSAGVQETQYF. Written as DNA, the CDR3 is TGCAGTGCGCCTCCCCACCGGTCGGCGGGAGTCCAAGAGACCCAGTACTTC.

This clonotype was observed a handful of times. The rearrangement uses TRBV4-3 and TRBJ2-1; D possibly corresponds to TRBD2 (6 bases). The length of the CDR3 is 15 residues. Per the germline V gene, CDR1 is LGHNA and CDR2 is YSLEER. Trimming removed 5 bases at V and 6 bases at J, with 17 bases between. The CDR3 sequence: CASSSPAGPPNEQFF. CDR3 sequence (DNA): TGCGCCAGCAGCTCACCGGCGGGACCACCCAATGAGCAGTTCTTC.

The chain combines TRBV18 with TRBJ1-1; TRBD1 matches 7 bases. Germline V gene sequence: CDR1 KGHSH, CDR2 LQKENI. V trimming: 6 bases; J trimming: 5 bases; junction bases outside the gene matches: 6. The CDR3 runs to 13 residues. This CDR3 is CASSPDRQTEAFF. The DNA for the CDR3 is TGTGCCAGCTCGCCGGACAGGCAGACTGAAGCTTTCTTT. The full variable domain, in which reference TRBV18 and TRBJ1-1 provide the parts outside the CDR3, is NAGVMQNPRHLVRRRGQEARLRCSPMKGHSHVYWYRQLPEEGLKFMVYLQKENIIDESGMPKERFSAEFPKEGPSILRIQQVVRGDSAAYFCASSPDRQTEAFFGQGTRLTVV.

The genes are TRBV7-2 and TRBJ2-1; D might be TRBD2 (6 bases). The CDR3 runs to 15 residues. Germline-derived CDR1 and CDR2 are SGHTA and FQGNSA. Trimming stripped 8 bases from V and 2 bases from J, with 16 bases between. The DNA for the CDR3 is TGTGCCAGCGGGCTCGGGGGAAGCACCTACAATGAGCAGTTCTTC. Its protein is CASGLGGSTYNEQFF.

The V call is TRBV19, the J call TRBJ1-1, with D perhaps matching TRBD1 (5 bases). Germline V gives CDR1 LNHDA, CDR2 SQIVND (reference sequence). V lost 7 bases and J 0 bases, leaving 15 bases between the germline ends. The CDR3 runs to 15 residues. CDR3 sequence (DNA): TGTGCCAGTAAAGGGGCGACGGCTCTGAACACTGAAGCTTTCTTT. This sequence encodes CASKGATALNTEAFF.